The rows below give T cell receptor beta chains drawn from one sample of a study of OX40 agonist ivuxolimab in advanced cancers. Assay used: immunoSEQ multiplex PCR; TCRdb lists only in-frame clones, some missing. The sample shows 45,000 to 65,000 clones, around nine tenths of them seen only once. Material: CD4+ or CD8+ T cells sorted from blood, obtained in a trial of the OX40 agonist ivuxolimab. These receptors were collected from an adult with an advanced solid tumor such as melanoma, head and neck, liver or kidney cancer. CDR3s include the opening cysteine and the closing phenylalanine or tryptophan. The order of the fields is CDR3 protein, J gene, V gene.

cdr3_aa: CASSLGPNYGYTF; j_call: TRBJ1-2; v_call: TRBV5-1
cdr3_aa: CASSFTAGADPLNYGYTF; j_call: TRBJ1-2; v_call: TRBV7-9
cdr3_aa: CASLGTNTGELFF; j_call: TRBJ2-2; v_call: TRBV2
cdr3_aa: CASSQGKEGQASSYNSPLHF; j_call: TRBJ1-6; v_call: TRBV4-1
cdr3_aa: CASSPDRGGQPQHF; j_call: TRBJ1-5; v_call: TRBV9
cdr3_aa: CAWSVLSVSGYTF; j_call: TRBJ1-2; v_call: TRBV30
cdr3_aa: CASMIWEGIEETQYF; j_call: TRBJ2-5; v_call: TRBV7-4
cdr3_aa: CASSYGGPNEQFF; j_call: TRBJ2-1; v_call: TRBV6-5
cdr3_aa: CASSLSTGMNTEAFF; j_call: TRBJ1-1; v_call: TRBV7-9
cdr3_aa: CASSSNTFPYEQYF; j_call: TRBJ2-7; v_call: TRBV11-2
cdr3_aa: CASSGLAGGPDTQYF; j_call: TRBJ2-3; v_call: TRBV6-1
cdr3_aa: CASSELSAGASTDTQYF; j_call: TRBJ2-3; v_call: TRBV2
cdr3_aa: CASSQDTSTLREQYF; j_call: TRBJ2-7; v_call: TRBV14
cdr3_aa: CAWSVYGTGELFF; j_call: TRBJ2-2; v_call: TRBV30
cdr3_aa: CSVEGVGYEQYF; j_call: TRBJ2-7; v_call: TRBV29-1
cdr3_aa: CASSDNSQGGDQPQHF; j_call: TRBJ1-5; v_call: TRBV2
cdr3_aa: CASSGHFSYNEQFF; j_call: TRBJ2-1; v_call: TRBV27
cdr3_aa: CASSLDLTEAFF; j_call: TRBJ1-1; v_call: TRBV6-5
cdr3_aa: CSVEAVTGAEAFF; j_call: TRBJ1-1; v_call: TRBV29-1
cdr3_aa: CASSIDGIAYEKLFF; j_call: TRBJ1-4; v_call: TRBV19
cdr3_aa: CASSPDTVREQYF; j_call: TRBJ2-7; v_call: TRBV19
cdr3_aa: CASSLDGVRGASYEQYF; j_call: TRBJ2-7; v_call: TRBV13
cdr3_aa: CASSTRQGSTGELFF; j_call: TRBJ2-2; v_call: TRBV7-8
cdr3_aa: CAWSVPYVGPQHF; j_call: TRBJ1-5; v_call: TRBV30
cdr3_aa: CASSYEGATDTQYF; j_call: TRBJ2-3; v_call: TRBV6-5
cdr3_aa: CASSSDPGVTQYF; j_call: TRBJ2-5; v_call: TRBV7-9
cdr3_aa: CAWNSGTGRNTEAFF; j_call: TRBJ1-1; v_call: TRBV30
cdr3_aa: CASSQELQADTIYF; j_call: TRBJ1-3; v_call: TRBV4-2
cdr3_aa: CASGAIEGLAGGLISTDTQYF; j_call: TRBJ2-3; v_call: TRBV27
cdr3_aa: CASSQDSPGQPSYEQYF; j_call: TRBJ2-7; v_call: TRBV4-1
cdr3_aa: CASSLSRGTEAFF; j_call: TRBJ1-1; v_call: TRBV5-1
cdr3_aa: CASSYPGTYSSYEQYF; j_call: TRBJ2-7; v_call: TRBV7-9
cdr3_aa: CASSAGQGDYEQYF; j_call: TRBJ2-7; v_call: TRBV5-1
cdr3_aa: CASSEESSGNTIYF; j_call: TRBJ1-3; v_call: TRBV6-4
cdr3_aa: CASSLYTGQGAYEQYF; j_call: -; v_call: TRBV7-9
cdr3_aa: CASSAPSSRNYGYTF; j_call: TRBJ1-2; v_call: TRBV11-3
cdr3_aa: CASSIGTETEAFF; j_call: TRBJ1-1; v_call: TRBV19
cdr3_aa: CASSPQGAEQYF; j_call: TRBJ2-7; v_call: TRBV18
cdr3_aa: CASSASDGTAYEQYF; j_call: TRBJ2-7; v_call: TRBV5-1
cdr3_aa: CAWGVGGPEAFF; j_call: TRBJ1-1; v_call: TRBV30
cdr3_aa: CAWSFGGGTEAFF; j_call: TRBJ1-1; v_call: TRBV30
cdr3_aa: CASSLLGYEQYF; j_call: TRBJ2-7; v_call: TRBV27
cdr3_aa: CASSQGQKGNEQFF; j_call: TRBJ2-1; v_call: TRBV4-1
cdr3_aa: CSAGLAGEQYF; j_call: TRBJ2-7; v_call: TRBV29-1
cdr3_aa: CASSASGTGPGYTF; j_call: TRBJ1-2; v_call: TRBV6-5
cdr3_aa: CASSQGTWDDGYTF; j_call: TRBJ1-2; v_call: TRBV4-1
cdr3_aa: CASSLGDGTDTQYF; j_call: TRBJ2-3; v_call: TRBV7-9
cdr3_aa: CAWSFAGEQYF; j_call: TRBJ2-7; v_call: TRBV30
cdr3_aa: CASSASGRNTEAFF; j_call: TRBJ1-1; v_call: TRBV7-9